This paragraph reports one TCR beta chain. Assay: immunoSEQ multiplex PCR; the TCRdb copy retains only in-frame clones and omits some. The sample lists approximately 4,300 clones, approximately 92% seen once, with more than 0.95% in the top ten. The data originate from a study of pediatric ulcerative colitis. Germline-derived CDR1 and CDR2 are SEHNR and FQNEAQ (reference sequence). The CDR3 is 12 amino acids. The V and J ends lost 4 bases and 6 bases respectively, with 7 bases between them. This receptor was identified in a boy aged 5-17 years who was a control in a study of pediatric ulcerative colitis. The V and J genes are TRBV7-9 and TRBJ1-5; D unresolved. The sequenced sample was blood. The CDR3 is CASSSMAQPQHF. The CDR3 DNA follows: TGTGCCAGCAGCTCAATGGCTCAGCCCCAGCATTTT.